The clone carrying this T cell receptor beta chain was observed a few times. The sample originates from a study of T cells in Graves' hyperthyroidism and ophthalmopathy. Germline CDR1 DFQATT, CDR2 SNEGSKA (reference sequence). The CDR3 length is 11 residues. Trimming stripped 1 base from V and 9 bases from J, with 9 bases between. Amplified regions were TCR beta CDR3 sequences from RNA transcripts. HTBI primers were used for first-round RT-PCR of the TCR CDR3. TCRdb recomputed calls from the multiplex PCR reads with MiXCR, one row per CDR3 protein. The sample includes 300,000 to 450,000 distinct CDR3 sequences, around 18% of them seen just once.

This chain connects TRBV20-1 to TRBJ1-1, with D unclear. Sequenced sample: blood. This clonotype was obtained from a man younger than 30 with Graves' ophthalmopathy. CDR3 region: CSARGTPKAFF. In DNA form, the CDR3 reads TGCAGTGCTAGAGGGACTCCCAAAGCTTTCTTT.